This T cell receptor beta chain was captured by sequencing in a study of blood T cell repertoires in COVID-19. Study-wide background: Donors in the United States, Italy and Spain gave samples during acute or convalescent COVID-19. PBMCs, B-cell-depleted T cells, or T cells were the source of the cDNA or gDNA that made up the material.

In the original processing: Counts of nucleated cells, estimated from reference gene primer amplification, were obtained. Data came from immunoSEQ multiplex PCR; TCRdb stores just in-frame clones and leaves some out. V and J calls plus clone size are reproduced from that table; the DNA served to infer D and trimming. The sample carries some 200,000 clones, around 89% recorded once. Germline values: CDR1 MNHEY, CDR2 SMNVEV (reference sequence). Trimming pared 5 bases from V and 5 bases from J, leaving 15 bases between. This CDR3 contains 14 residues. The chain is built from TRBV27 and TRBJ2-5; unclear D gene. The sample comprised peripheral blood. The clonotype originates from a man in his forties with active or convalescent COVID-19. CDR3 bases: TGTGCCAGCAGTCCTAAATCCGGGTTGGAGACCCAGTACTTC. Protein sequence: CASSPKSGLETQYF.